Below, one T cell receptor (beta chain) is given with its context. What it binds is not known. TCRdb's copy holds only in-frame clones and misses some; the assay was immunoSEQ multiplex PCR. The table lists 45,000 to 50,000 clones, 80% to 90% of them singletons. The sample belongs to a study of OX40 agonist ivuxolimab in advanced cancers. Study-wide results and limits: The study observed clonal expansion of CD4+ and CD8+ blood T cells by week 6 at 0.1 to 3.0 mg/kg. Antigens targeted by the expanded peripheral T cells were not determined.

This CDR3 has 14 residues. The V gene's germline CDR1 is SGHTA and CDR2 FQGNSA. V shed 10 bases and J shed 6 bases, with 20 bases lying between them. V is TRBV7-2 and J is TRBJ2-3; possible D gene TRBD2, 7 bases. The receptor was isolated from an adult with an advanced solid tumor such as melanoma, head and neck, liver or kidney cancer. The input for sequencing was CD4+ or CD8+ T cells sorted from blood, taken in a trial of the OX40 agonist ivuxolimab. The CDR3 loop is CATWRGRGIDTQYF. The CDR3, as DNA: TGTGCCACCTGGCGGGGGCGGGGAATCGATACGCAGTATTTT.